Each of the 27 T cell receptor beta chains below was sequenced from the same sample in a study of cytomegalovirus exposure and HLA in healthy donors. Vbeta (60) and Jbeta (13) primers were used in the PCR. Sequencing was performed with immunoSEQ multiplex PCR; in TCRdb, only in-frame clones are kept and a portion is missing. The sample spans 80,000 to 100,000 clones; the ten largest clones claim 15%. Sequenced material: PBMCs. These receptors all stem from a man in his fifties or sixties in good health and CMV-seropositive.

The gene calls are TRBV14 and TRBJ2-3; 9 nucleotides align to TRBD2. Germline CDR1 is SGHDN and CDR2 is FVKESK. The J segment lost 2 bases and the V segment lost 4 bases, leaving 7 bases of the junction unmatched. The CDR3 contains 16 residues. The CDR3 bases are TGTGCCAGCAGCCCTCTAGCGGGACACCTCACAGATACGCAGTATTTT. Protein product: CASSPLAGHLTDTQYF.

The rearrangement joins TRBV23-1 to TRBJ1-5, with D hard to call. TRBV23-1 is filed as an ORF, its function uncertain. Trimming pared 5 bases from V and 2 bases from J, leaving 13 bases between. CDR3 length: 15 residues. The CDR3 nucleotides read TGCGCCAGCAGTACCACTCCCGGGGGCAATCAGCCCCAGCATTTT. It yields the protein CASSTTPGGNQPQHF.

The V call is TRBV5-1, the J call TRBJ1-1; D remains unclear. CDR1 and CDR2 (germline): SGHRS, YFSETQ. V lost 1 base, J lost 1 base, and 5 bases lay in between. This CDR3 spans 13 amino acids. Here the CDR3 reads CASSLTQNTEAFF. CDR3 in DNA: TGCGCCAGCAGCTTGACACAGAACACTGAAGCTTTCTTT.

The chain couples TRBV4-3 to TRBJ2-1; 8 bases are shared with TRBD1. Germline V gene data show CDR1 as LGHNA and CDR2 as YSLEER. CDR3 size: 17 residues. Trimming cost V 5 bases and J 0 bases; bases outside gene matches: 9. In DNA form, the CDR3 reads TGCGCCAGCAGCGGACAATGGACAGGGATCTCCTACAATGAGCAGTTCTTC. Translation: CASSGQWTGISYNEQFF.

The V call is TRBV4-3, the J call TRBJ1-2; 11 bases line up with TRBD1. V shed 0 bases, J shed 6 bases, and the junction held 15 bases outside the gene matches. Germline lookup yields CDR1 LGHNA and CDR2 YSLEER. CDR3 length: 19 residues. CDR3 coding DNA: TGCGCCAGCAGCCAAGATATCTTTATAGGGACAGGGGGGGAGAATGGCTACACCTTC. Translation: CASSQDIFIGTGGENGYTF.

Turning to this clone: Germline and junction disagree at one end, which may indicate a read error. The chain is built from TRBV7-7 and TRBJ2-3, with 13 bases identical to TRBD2. The CDR3 sequence is 15 residues long. CDR1 and CDR2 (germline): SSHAT, FNYEAQ (reference sequence). For the CDR3, the DNA is TGTGCTAGCAGCCGGGGACTAGCGGGAACAGATACGCAGTATTTT. Amino acid sequence: CASSRGLAGTDTQYF.

V is TRBV11-2 and J is TRBJ1-2; a weak D match, TRBD1 (6 bases). The V gene's germline CDR1 is SGHAT and CDR2 FQNNGV. Trimming stripped 5 bases from V and 5 bases from J, with 21 bases between. This CDR3 is built from 16 residues. The CDR3 spells CASSPGHTRDNYGYTF. The DNA of the CDR3 is TGTGCCAGCAGCCCGGGACATACGAGGGACAATTATGGCTACACCTTC. Full variable domain (outside the CDR3, taken from reference TRBV11-2 and TRBJ1-2): EAGVAQSPRYKIIEKRQSVAFWCNPISGHATLYWYQQILGQGPKLLIQFQNNGVVDDSQLPKDRFSAERLKGVDSTLKIQPAKLEDSAVYLCASSPGHTRDNYGYTFGSGTRLTVV.

This rearrangement joins TRBV30 to TRBJ2-1; tentative D call: TRBD2 (5 bases). With 3 bases removed from V and 7 bases from J, the gap between germline ends came to 13 bases. This CDR3 is 13 amino acids long. The germline V gene encodes CDR1 GTSNPN and CDR2 SVGIG (reference sequence). CDR3 region: CAWSRVTRNEQFF. The CDR3 DNA sequence: TGTGCCTGGAGCCGAGTAACTAGGAATGAGCAGTTCTTC.

The chain links TRBV5-6 to TRBJ2-7, with a tentative D call TRBD1 (6 bases). V gave up 0 bases and J gave up 0 bases, with 10 bases separating them. Germline-derived CDR1 and CDR2 are SGHDT and YYEEEE. The CDR3 consists of 15 residues. The CDR3 protein is CASSLGTDLSYEQYF. DNA of the CDR3: TGTGCCAGCAGCTTGGGGACAGACCTCTCCTACGAGCAGTACTTC.

The rearrangement links TRBV11-2 to TRBJ2-5; 10 bases are shared with TRBD2. This CDR3 comprises 13 residues. V was clipped by 5 bases and J by 8 bases; unmatched bases: 5. Germline V gene sequence: CDR1 SGHAT, CDR2 FQNNGV. For the CDR3, the DNA is TGTGCCAGCAGCGCTCGACTAGCGGGTACCCAGTACTTC. Protein sequence: CASSARLAGTQYF.

The chain carries TRBV6-7 and TRBJ2-3, with 12 bases fitting TRBD2. TRBV6-7 has ORF status, its function being uncertain. V was clipped by 0 bases and J by 3 bases; unmatched bases: 7. The CDR3 consists of 18 residues. This chain's CDR3 is CASSYSLRLAGVTDTQYF. The CDR3 nucleotides read TGTGCCAGCAGTTACTCCCTACGACTAGCGGGAGTAACAGATACGCAGTATTTT.

V gene TRBV5-8 combines with J gene TRBJ1-6, with D possibly matching TRBD1 (6 bases). Between the trimmed V and J ends, which lost 4 bases and 0 bases, there was a span of 11 bases. This CDR3 is 16 amino acids long. Germline V gene sequence: CDR1 SGHTS, CDR2 YDEGEE. The CDR3 reads CASSGGPSSYNSPLHF. In DNA, the CDR3 is TGTGCCAGCAGCGGGGGCCCGAGCTCCTATAATTCACCCCTCCACTTT. Variable domain in full (rest from reference TRBV5-8 and TRBJ1-6): EAGVTQSPTHLIKTRGQQATLRCSPISGHTSVYWYQQALGLGLQFLLWYDEGEERNRGNFPPRFSGRQFPNYSSELNVNALELEDSALYLCASSGGPSSYNSPLHFGNGTRLTVT.

V and J are TRBV4-2 and TRBJ2-2, with TRBD2 as a possible D gene (5 bases). The CDR3 consists of 18 residues. CDR1 and CDR2 from the germline V gene are LGHNA and YNFKEQ. V was shortened by 4 bases and J by 0 bases, with 18 bases between the two germline ends. Written as DNA, the CDR3 is TGTGCCAGCAGCCCTAAGCTACTACAGCGGACGAACACCGGGGAGCTGTTTTTT. Its translation: CASSPKLLQRTNTGELFF.

The chain recombines TRBV4-3 with TRBJ1-4; D is ambiguous. Trimming removed 1 base from V and 3 bases from J, with 12 bases in between. Germline values: CDR1 LGHNA, CDR2 YSLEER. This CDR3 comprises 16 residues. Written as DNA, the CDR3 is TGCGCCAGCAGCCAAGGTCGAGGCAGATCTAATGAAAAACTGTTTTTT. Translating it yields CASSQGRGRSNEKLFF.

The rearrangement uses TRBV28 and TRBJ1-3; 7 nucleotides match TRBD1. Germline CDR1 is MDHEN and CDR2 is SYDVKM. The CDR3 is made up of 18 amino acids. V shed 2 bases, J shed 0 bases, and the junction held 10 bases outside the gene matches. Here the CDR3 reads CASSLQGGGVSSGNTIYF. The CDR3 nucleotides are TGTGCCAGCAGTTTACAGGGGGGCGGGGTGAGCTCTGGAAACACCATATATTTT.

The rearrangement links TRBV6-5 to TRBJ1-2, with 9 bases lining up with TRBD1. The CDR3 totals 15 residues. CDR1 and CDR2 from the germline V gene are MNHEY and SVGAGI. The trim removed 2 bases at V and 8 bases at J, leaving 9 bases unmatched. The CDR3 is CASSYGGTGLGGYTF. DNA of the CDR3: TGTGCCAGCAGTTACGGAGGGACAGGGTTGGGCGGCTACACCTTC.

DNA of the CDR3: TGTGCCAGCTCGACCGGGACAAGTTACGAGCAGTACGTC. Encoded protein: CASSTGTSYEQYV. This chain links TRBV18 with TRBJ2-7, with D perhaps matching TRBD1 (6 bases). Germline V gene lookup returns CDR1 KGHSH and CDR2 LQKENI. Trimming shortened V by 6 bases and J by 4 bases, and 13 bases separated the two germline ends. This CDR3 contains 13 residues.

The rearrangement uses TRBV7-3 and TRBJ2-3, with a possible D match to TRBD1 (5 bases). V was clipped by 3 bases and J by 0 bases, with 7 bases between them. Germline V gene sequence: CDR1 SGHTA, CDR2 FQGTGA. The CDR3 consists of 14 residues. The CDR3 DNA reads TGTGCCAGCAGCTTCGGACAAAGCACAGATACGCAGTATTTT. It specifies CASSFGQSTDTQYF.

The gene calls are TRBV29-1 and TRBJ2-2; tentatively, D is TRBD1 (5 bases). In germline, CDR1 is SQVTM, CDR2 ANQGSEA. The ends were cut back, 0 bases at V and 1 base at J, with 9 bases in the middle. This CDR3 is 15 amino acids long. The CDR3 region is CSVEDTGLNTGELFF. CDR3 nucleotides: TGCAGCGTTGAAGATACAGGATTGAACACCGGGGAGCTGTTTTTT.

This rearrangement joins TRBV19 to TRBJ1-1; 7 bases match TRBD1. The CDR3 contains 16 residues. The germline V gene encodes CDR1 LNHDA and CDR2 SQIVND (reference sequence). With 3 bases clipped from V and 4 bases from J, the junction kept 11 bases outside the gene matches. CDR3 region: CASSMVGGGGPTEAFF. CDR3 DNA: TGTGCCAGTAGTATGGTAGGGGGCGGGGGGCCCACTGAAGCTTTCTTT.

V gene TRBV6-1 combines with J gene TRBJ2-1, with a tentative D call TRBD1 (5 bases). Deletions cut 10 bases from V and 8 bases from J, with 12 bases between. Looked up from germline, CDR1 is MNHNS and CDR2 is SASEGT. The CDR3 loop spans 11 amino acids. The CDR3 region is CANGRVDEQFF. The DNA of the CDR3 is TGTGCCAACGGCAGGGTGGATGAGCAGTTCTTC.

V and J are TRBV9 and TRBJ2-2, with 7 positions matching TRBD2. Germline CDR1 reads SGDLS; CDR2 reads YYNGEE. This CDR3 is 16 amino acids long. After removal of 5 bases from V and 2 bases from J, the junction contained 9 bases not matched to a gene. CDR3 DNA sequence: TGTGCCAGCAGAATAGGACTAGGCGGTAACACCGGGGAGCTGTTTTTT. This encodes CASRIGLGGNTGELFF.

V and J are TRBV6-5 and TRBJ1-1; D gene ambiguous. V lost 5 bases and J lost 5, with 15 bases in between. Germline CDR1 MNHEY, CDR2 SVGAGI. The CDR3 consists of 14 residues. CDR3 DNA: TGTGCCAGCAGTCCTATACCCTCCCGTACTGAAGCTTTCTTT. This encodes CASSPIPSRTEAFF.

This chain connects TRBV30 to TRBJ2-1, with 11 bases matching TRBD2. CDR3 length: 16 residues. Germline V lookup: CDR1 GTSNPN, CDR2 SVGIG (reference sequence). V shed 4 bases and J 6 bases; nucleotides not matched to a gene: 11. CDR3 nucleotide sequence: TGTGCCTGGACGTCCAAACTAGCGGGAGCAGGCAATGAGCAGTTCTTC. Protein sequence: CAWTSKLAGAGNEQFF. The full variable domain, with the rest looked up from reference TRBV30 and TRBJ2-1, is SQTIHQWPATLVQPVGSPLSLECTVEGTSNPNLYWYRQAAGRGLQLLFYSVGIGQISSEVPQNLSASRPQDRQFILSSKKLLLSDSGFYLCAWTSKLAGAGNEQFFGPGTRLTVL.

This chain joins TRBV18 and TRBJ2-1; TRBD1 matches 12 bases. Per the germline V gene, CDR1 is KGHSH and CDR2 is LQKENI. V lost 0 bases, J lost 7 bases, and 4 bases stayed unmatched. The CDR3 runs 16 residues. The CDR3 sequence: CASSPPGQGARNEQFF. CDR3 bases: TGTGCCAGCTCACCACCGGGACAGGGGGCTCGGAATGAGCAGTTCTTC.

The chain recombines TRBV6-5 with TRBJ1-2; TRBD1 aligns across 7 bases. Trimming removed 4 bases from V and 4 bases from J; junction bases left unmatched: 6. The CDR3 totals 14 residues. CDR1 is MNHEY, CDR2 SVGAGI, per germline. CDR3 DNA: TGTGCCAGCAGTTCAACCAGGGGGAGCTATGGCTACACCTTC. Translation gives CASSSTRGSYGYTF.

The chain recombines TRBV4-1 with TRBJ1-1; D unclear. This CDR3 spans 15 amino acids. Per the germline V gene, CDR1 is MGHRA and CDR2 is YSYEKL. V dropped 0 bases and J dropped 9 bases, with 17 bases sitting between them. The CDR3 DNA is TGCGCCAGCAGCCAAGACGTAAGCCATCTTTTTAAAGCTTTCTTT. This encodes CASSQDVSHLFKAFF.